This T cell receptor beta chain appears in the sequencing data of a study of OX40 agonist ivuxolimab in advanced cancers. Study summary: The group had a mean age of 60 years, ranged from roughly 23 to 90, and was 80% to 85% male. Study-level points and caveats: Clonal expansion from baseline to week 6 occurred in both CD4+ and CD8+ T cells. The specificity for antigen of the expanded peripheral T cells was not determined.

The table came from immunoSEQ multiplex PCR; TCRdb's copy has only in-frame clones and leaves some out. Seen here are approximately 98,000 clones, roughly 90% observed once, and the top ten hold 0.66%. At cycle 4 day 1, cycle 7 day 1, and baseline, blood was sampled. Of note for this clone: What it binds is not known.

Trimming removed 4 bases from V and 1 base from J; junction bases left unmatched: 1. Germline lookup yields CDR1 SGHKS and CDR2 YYEKEE (reference sequence). The CDR3 has 15 amino acids. The V and J genes are TRBV5-5 and TRBJ2-3; 12 positions agree with TRBD2. The source was CD4+ or CD8+ T cells sorted from blood, collected in a trial of the OX40 agonist ivuxolimab. The sequence derives from an adult with an advanced solid tumor such as melanoma, head and neck, liver or kidney cancer. As DNA, the CDR3 is TGTGCCAGCAGCCCTAGCGGGAGGGGCACAGATACGCAGTATTTT. Protein product: CASSPSGRGTDTQYF.